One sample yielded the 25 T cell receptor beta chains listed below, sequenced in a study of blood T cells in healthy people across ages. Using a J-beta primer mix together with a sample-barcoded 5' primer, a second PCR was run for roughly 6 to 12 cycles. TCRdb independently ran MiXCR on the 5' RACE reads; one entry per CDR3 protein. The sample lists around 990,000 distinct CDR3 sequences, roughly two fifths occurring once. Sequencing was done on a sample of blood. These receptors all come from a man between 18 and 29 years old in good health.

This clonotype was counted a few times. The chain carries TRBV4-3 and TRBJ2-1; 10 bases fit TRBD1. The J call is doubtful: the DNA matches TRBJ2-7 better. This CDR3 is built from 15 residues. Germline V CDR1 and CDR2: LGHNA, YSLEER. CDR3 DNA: TGCGCCAGCAGCCCTGACAGGGGGCCCTACAATGAGCAGTACTTC. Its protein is CASSPDRGPYNEQYF.

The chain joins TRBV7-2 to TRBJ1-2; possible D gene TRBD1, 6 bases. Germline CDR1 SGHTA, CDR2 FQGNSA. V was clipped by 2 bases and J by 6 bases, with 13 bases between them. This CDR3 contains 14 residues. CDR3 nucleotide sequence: TGTGCCAGCAGCTTATCGGGACAAAGTAATGGCTACACCTTC. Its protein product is CASSLSGQSNGYTF. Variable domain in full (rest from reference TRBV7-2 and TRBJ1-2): GAGVSQSPSNKVTEKGKDVELRCDPISGHTALYWYRQSLGQGLEFLIYFQGNSAPDKSGLPSDRFSAERTGGSVSTLTIQRTQQEDSAVYLCASSLSGQSNGYTFGSGTRLTVV.

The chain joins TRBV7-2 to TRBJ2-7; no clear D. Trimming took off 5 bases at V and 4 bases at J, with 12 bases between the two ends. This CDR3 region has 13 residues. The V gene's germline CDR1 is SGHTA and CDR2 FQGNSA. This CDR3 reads CASSDNSEYEQYF. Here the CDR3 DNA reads TGTGCCAGCAGCGATAACAGCGAATACGAGCAGTACTTC.

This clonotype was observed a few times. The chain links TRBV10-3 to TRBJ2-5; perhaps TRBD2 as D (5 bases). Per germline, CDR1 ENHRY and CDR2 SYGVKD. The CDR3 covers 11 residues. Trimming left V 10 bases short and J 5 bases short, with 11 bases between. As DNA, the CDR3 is TGTGCCACCCTCGGCGGGGAGACCCAGTACTTC. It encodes CATLGGETQYF.

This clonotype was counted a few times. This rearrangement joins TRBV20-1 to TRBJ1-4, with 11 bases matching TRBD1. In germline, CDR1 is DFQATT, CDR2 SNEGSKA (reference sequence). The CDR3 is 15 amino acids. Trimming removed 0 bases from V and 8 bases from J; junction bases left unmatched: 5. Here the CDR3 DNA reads TGCAGTGCTAGAGAAACCGGGACAGGGGGAGAAAAACTGTTTTTT. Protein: CSARETGTGGEKLFF.

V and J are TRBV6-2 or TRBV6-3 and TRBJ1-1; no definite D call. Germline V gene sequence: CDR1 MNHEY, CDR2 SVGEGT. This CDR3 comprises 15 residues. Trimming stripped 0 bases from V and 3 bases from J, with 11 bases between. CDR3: CASSYSNLGDTEAFF. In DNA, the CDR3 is TGTGCCAGCAGTTACTCGAACCTGGGAGACACTGAAGCTTTCTTT.

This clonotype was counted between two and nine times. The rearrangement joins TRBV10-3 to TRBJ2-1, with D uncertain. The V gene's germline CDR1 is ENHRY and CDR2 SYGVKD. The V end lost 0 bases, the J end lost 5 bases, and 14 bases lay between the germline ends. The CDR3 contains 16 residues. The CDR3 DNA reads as TGTGCCATCAGTGAGTCGGGTCAACTAAGGGACAATGAGCAGTTCTTC. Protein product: CAISESGQLRDNEQFF.

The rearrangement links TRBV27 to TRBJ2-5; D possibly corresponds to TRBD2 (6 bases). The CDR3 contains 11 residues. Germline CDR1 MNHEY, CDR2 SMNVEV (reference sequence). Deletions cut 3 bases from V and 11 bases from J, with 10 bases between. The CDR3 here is CASSFGTAQYF. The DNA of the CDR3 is TGTGCCAGCAGTTTCGGGACTGCGCAGTACTTC.

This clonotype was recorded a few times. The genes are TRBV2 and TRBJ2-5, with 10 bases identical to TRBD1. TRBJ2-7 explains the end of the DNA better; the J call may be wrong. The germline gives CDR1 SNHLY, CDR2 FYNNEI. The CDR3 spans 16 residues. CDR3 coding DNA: TGTGCCAGCGGCAAAACCCGGGACAGGGGTGGGTACGAGCAGTACTTC. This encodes CASGKTRDRGGYEQYF.

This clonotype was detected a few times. CDR3 residues: CAISERGLGADEQFF. CDR3 sequence (DNA): TGTGCCATCAGTGAGAGAGGACTAGGCGCGGATGAGCAGTTCTTC. The J gene is TRBJ2-1, the V gene TRBV10-3; 7 positions agree with TRBD2. This CDR3 has 15 residues. Trimming removed 2 bases from V and 8 bases from J; junction bases left unmatched: 9. Germline V gene data show CDR1 as ENHRY and CDR2 as SYGVKD.

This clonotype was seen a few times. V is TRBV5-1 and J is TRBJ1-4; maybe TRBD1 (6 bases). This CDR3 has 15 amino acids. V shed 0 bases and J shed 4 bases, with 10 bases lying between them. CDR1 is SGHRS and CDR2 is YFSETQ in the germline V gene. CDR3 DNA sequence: TGCGCCAGCAGCTTGGGGGACACACATAATGAAAAACTGTTTTTT. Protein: CASSLGDTHNEKLFF.

CDR3 loop: CASSQQGPNTEAFF. The CDR3 DNA sequence: TGTGCCAGCAGTCAACAGGGGCCTAACACTGAAGCTTTCTTT. The chain uses TRBV7-3 and TRBJ1-1, with 7 bases lining up with TRBD1. This CDR3 is built from 14 residues. Germline trimming cut 6 bases from V and 2 bases from J; bases unmatched to any gene: 6. The V gene's germline CDR1 is SGHTA and CDR2 FQGTGA. The complete variable domain, with remaining parts taken from reference TRBV7-3 and TRBJ1-1, reads GAGVSQTPSNKVTEKGKYVELRCDPISGHTALYWYRQSLGQGPEFLIYFQGTGAADDSGLPNDRFFAVRPEGSVSTLKIQRTERGDSAVYLCASSQQGPNTEAFFGQGTRLTVV.

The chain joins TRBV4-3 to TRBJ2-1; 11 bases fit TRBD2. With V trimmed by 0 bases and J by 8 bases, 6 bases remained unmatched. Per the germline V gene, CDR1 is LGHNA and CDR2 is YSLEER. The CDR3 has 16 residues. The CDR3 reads CASSQEVSGGADEQFF. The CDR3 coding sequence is TGCGCCAGCAGCCAAGAGGTTAGCGGGGGGGCTGATGAGCAGTTCTTC.

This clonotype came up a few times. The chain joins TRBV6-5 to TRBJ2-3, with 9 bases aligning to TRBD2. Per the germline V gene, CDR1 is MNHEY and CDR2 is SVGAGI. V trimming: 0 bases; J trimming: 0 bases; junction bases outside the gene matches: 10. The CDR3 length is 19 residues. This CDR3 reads CASSYSSSGRPLSTDTQYF. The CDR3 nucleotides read TGTGCCAGCAGTTACTCTAGTAGCGGGAGACCCCTTAGCACAGATACGCAGTATTTT.

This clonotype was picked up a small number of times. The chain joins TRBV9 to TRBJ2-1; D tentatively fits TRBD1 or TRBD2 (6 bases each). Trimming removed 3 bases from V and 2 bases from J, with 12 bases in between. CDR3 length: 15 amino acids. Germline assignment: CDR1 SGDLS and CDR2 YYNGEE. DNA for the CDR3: TGTGCCAGCAGCGGAGGGGGGACACCCTACAATGAGCAGTTCTTC. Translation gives CASSGGGTPYNEQFF.

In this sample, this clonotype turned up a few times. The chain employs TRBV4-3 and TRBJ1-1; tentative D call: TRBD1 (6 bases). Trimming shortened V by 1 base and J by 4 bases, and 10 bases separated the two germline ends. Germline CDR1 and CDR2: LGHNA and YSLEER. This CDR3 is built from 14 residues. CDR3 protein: CASSQVAGVTEAFF. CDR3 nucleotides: TGCGCCAGCAGCCAAGTCGCAGGGGTCACTGAAGCTTTCTTT.

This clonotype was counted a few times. This CDR3 is CAIQEGLSYGYTF. DNA of the CDR3: TGTGCCATCCAGGAGGGTTTGTCGTATGGCTACACCTTC. This chain links TRBV10-3 with TRBJ1-2; D uncertain. The ends were cut back, 8 bases at V and 5 bases at J, with 15 bases in the middle. Looked up from germline, CDR1 is ENHRY and CDR2 is SYGVKD. CDR3 length equals 13 residues.

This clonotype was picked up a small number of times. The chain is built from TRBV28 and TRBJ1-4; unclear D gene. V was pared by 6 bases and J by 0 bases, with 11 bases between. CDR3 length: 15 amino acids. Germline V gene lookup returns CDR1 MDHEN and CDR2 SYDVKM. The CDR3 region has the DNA TGTGCCAGCAGGACACATGACGCAACTAATGAAAAACTGTTTTTT. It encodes CASRTHDATNEKLFF.

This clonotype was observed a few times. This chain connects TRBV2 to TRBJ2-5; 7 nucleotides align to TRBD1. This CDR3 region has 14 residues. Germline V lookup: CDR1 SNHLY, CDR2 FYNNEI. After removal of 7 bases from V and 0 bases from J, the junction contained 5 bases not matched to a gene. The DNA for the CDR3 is TGTGCCAGCACCATCGGGACAGACCAAGAGACCCAGTACTTC. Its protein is CASTIGTDQETQYF.

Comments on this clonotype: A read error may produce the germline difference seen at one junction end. This CDR3 reads CASSLGQGRYNERFF. Here the CDR3 DNA reads TGCGCCAGCAGCTTGGGACAGGGAAGGTACAATGAGCGGTTCTTC. This chain uses TRBV5-1 with TRBJ2-1, with 7 bases that match TRBD1. Germline lookup yields CDR1 SGHRS and CDR2 YFSETQ. The CDR3 has 15 residues.

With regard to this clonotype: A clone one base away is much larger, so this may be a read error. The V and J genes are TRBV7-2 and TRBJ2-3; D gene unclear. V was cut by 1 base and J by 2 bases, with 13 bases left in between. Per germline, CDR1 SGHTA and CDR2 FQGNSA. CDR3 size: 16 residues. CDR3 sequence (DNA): TGTGCCAGCAGCTTAGGCCCGCGAGACCTCACAGATACGCAGTATTTT. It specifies CASSLGPRDLTDTQYF.

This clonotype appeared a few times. CDR3 sequence (DNA): TGTGCCAGCAGCGGACGGTATGGCTACACCTTC. It is translated as CASSGRYGYTF. The chain is built from TRBV2 and TRBJ1-2; D gene uncertain. The CDR3 extends over 11 amino acids. Trimming cost V 6 bases and J 5 bases, with 7 bases left between them. Germline assignment: CDR1 SNHLY and CDR2 FYNNEI.

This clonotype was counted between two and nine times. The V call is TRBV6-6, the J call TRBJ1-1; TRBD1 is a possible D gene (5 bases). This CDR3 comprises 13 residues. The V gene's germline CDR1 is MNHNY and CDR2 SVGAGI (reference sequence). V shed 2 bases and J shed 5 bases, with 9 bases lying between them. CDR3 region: CASSYVAGTEAFF. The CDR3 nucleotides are TGTGCCAGCAGTTACGTGGCAGGGACTGAAGCTTTCTTT.

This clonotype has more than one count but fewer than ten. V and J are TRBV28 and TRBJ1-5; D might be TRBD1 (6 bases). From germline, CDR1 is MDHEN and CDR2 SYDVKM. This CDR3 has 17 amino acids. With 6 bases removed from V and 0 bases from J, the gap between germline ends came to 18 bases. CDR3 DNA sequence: TGTGCCAGCAGAACACAGGGAGGCTCCTATAGCAATCAGCCCCAGCATTTT. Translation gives CASRTQGGSYSNQPQHF.

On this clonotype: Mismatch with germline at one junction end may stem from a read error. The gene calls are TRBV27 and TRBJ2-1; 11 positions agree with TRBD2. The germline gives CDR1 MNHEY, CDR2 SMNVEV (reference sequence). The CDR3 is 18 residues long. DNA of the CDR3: TGTGCCAGCAGTTTTCCTAGCGGGGGGACCCTCCCCTACAATGGGCAGTTCTTC. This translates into CASSFPSGGTLPYNGQFF.